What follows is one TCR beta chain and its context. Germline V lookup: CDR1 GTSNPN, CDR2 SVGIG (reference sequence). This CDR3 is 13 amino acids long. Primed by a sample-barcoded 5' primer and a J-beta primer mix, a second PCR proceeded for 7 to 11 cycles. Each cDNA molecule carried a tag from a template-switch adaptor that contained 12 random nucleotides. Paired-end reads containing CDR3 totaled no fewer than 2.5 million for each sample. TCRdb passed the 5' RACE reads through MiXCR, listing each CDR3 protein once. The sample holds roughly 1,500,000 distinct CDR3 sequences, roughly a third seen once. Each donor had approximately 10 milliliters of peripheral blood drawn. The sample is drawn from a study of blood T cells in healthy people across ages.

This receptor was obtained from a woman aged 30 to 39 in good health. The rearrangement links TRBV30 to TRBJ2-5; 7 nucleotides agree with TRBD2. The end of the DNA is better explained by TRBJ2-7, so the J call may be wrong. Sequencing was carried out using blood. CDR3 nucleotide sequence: TGTGCCTTCACTCGGGGAGGGTTCGACGAGCAGTACTTC. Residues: CAFTRGGFDEQYF.